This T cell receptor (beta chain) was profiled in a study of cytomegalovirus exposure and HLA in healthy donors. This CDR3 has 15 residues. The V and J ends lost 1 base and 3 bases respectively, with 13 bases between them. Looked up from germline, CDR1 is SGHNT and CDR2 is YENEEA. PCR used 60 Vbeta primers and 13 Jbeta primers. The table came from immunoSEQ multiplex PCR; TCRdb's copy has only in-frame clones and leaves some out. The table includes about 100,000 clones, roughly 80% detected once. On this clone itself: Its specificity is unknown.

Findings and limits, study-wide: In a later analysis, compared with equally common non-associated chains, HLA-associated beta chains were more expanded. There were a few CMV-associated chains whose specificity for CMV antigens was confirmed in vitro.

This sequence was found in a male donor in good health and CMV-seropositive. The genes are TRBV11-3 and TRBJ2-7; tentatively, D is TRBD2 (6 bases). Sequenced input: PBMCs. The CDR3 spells CASSLGRGLSYEQYF. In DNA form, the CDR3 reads TGTGCCAGCAGCTTAGGGAGGGGACTTAGCTACGAGCAGTACTTC. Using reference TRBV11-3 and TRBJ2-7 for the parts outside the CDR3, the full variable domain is EAGVVQSPRYKIIEKKQPVAFWCNPISGHNTLYWYLQNLGQGPELLIRYENEEAVDDSQLPKDRFSAERLKGVDSTLKIQPAELGDSAVYLCASSLGRGLSYEQYFGPGTRLTVT.